This T cell receptor (beta chain) was identified in a study of T cell changes during pregnancy in multiple sclerosis. TCRdb's table, derived via immunoSEQ multiplex PCR, lists solely in-frame clones and lacks some. The table has fewer than 40,000 clones, about nine tenths seen once. Germline values: CDR1 SEHNR, CDR2 FQNEAQ (reference sequence). The CDR3 is 13 amino acids. V lost 6 bases, J lost 10 bases, and 11 bases stayed unmatched. The V gene is TRBV7-9, the J gene TRBJ1-2, with 7 bases matching TRBD1. The specimen was CD8+ T cells from peripheral blood mononuclear cells, collected in the first trimester of pregnancy. This receptor was obtained from a female donor with multiple sclerosis, enrolled in a pregnancy study. The CDR3 loop is CASSPGTEEHYTF. The CDR3 coding sequence is TGTGCCAGCAGTCCCGGGACAGAAGAACACTACACCTTC. The complete variable domain, with remaining parts taken from reference TRBV7-9 and TRBJ1-2, reads DTGVSQNPRHKITKRGQNVTFRCDPISEHNRLYWYRQTLGQGPEFLTYFQNEAQLEKSRLLSDRFSAERPKGSFSTLEIQRTEQGDSAMYLCASSPGTEEHYTFGSGTRLTVV.